These T cell receptor beta chains were read from a single sample in a study of T cell responses to AZD1222 COVID-19 vaccine. Here immunoSEQ multiplex PCR was the method, and the copy in TCRdb shows in-frame clones only, minus some. In the table there are fewer than 150,000 clones, approximately 88% of which are singletons. The material was peripheral blood, obtained on day 0 of AZD1222 vaccination. The receptors stem from an adult in good health. Both conserved end residues are part of each CDR3. The D gene is left open where the match is weak. Clone sizes are given selectively: once, few, many, or a class where the clone is expanded.

>TRBV11-2|.|.|TRBJ2-2
CASSRKRVTNTGELFF
TGTGCCAGCAGTCGGAAGCGGGTAACTAACACCGGGGAGCTGTTTTTT
>TRBV3-1/TRBV3-2|.|.|TRBJ1-5
CASSQGTAQPQHF
TGTGCCAGCAGCCAAGGGACAGCCCAGCCCCAGCATTTT
>TRBV5-1|TRBD1|.|TRBJ1-2
CASSLDSGTGLPSRGYTF
TGCGCCAGCAGCTTGGATTCCGGGACAGGGTTGCCTTCTAGAGGCTACACCTTC
>TRBV4-3|TRBD2|.|TRBJ2-3
CASSRDGLAADTQYF
TGCGCCAGCAGCCGGGATGGACTAGCCGCAGATACGCAGTATTTT
>TRBV5-1|TRBD2|.|TRBJ2-2
CASSLMASGPRTGELFF
TGCGCCAGCAGCCTTATGGCTAGCGGGCCTCGAACCGGGGAGCTGTTTTTT
>TRBV7-2|.|.|TRBJ1-4
CASSLNPFNEKLFF
TGTGCCAGCAGCTTAAATCCATTTAATGAAAAACTGTTTTTT
>TRBV5-1|TRBD1|.|TRBJ1-2
CASSPGQHDYGYTF
TGCGCCAGCAGCCCGGGACAGCACGACTATGGCTACACCTTC
>TRBV28|.|.|TRBJ1-1
CASSFRGSLGVNTEAFF
TGTGCCAGCAGTTTTCGGGGATCTTTAGGTGTAAACACTGAAGCTTTCTTT
>TRBV6-5|TRBD1|.|TRBJ1-4
CASSYHGQANEKLFF
TGTGCCAGCAGTTACCACGGACAGGCGAATGAAAAACTGTTTTTT
>TRBV7-2|TRBD1|.|TRBJ1-4
CASSFDRGSNEKLFF
TGTGCCAGCAGCTTCGACAGGGGTAGTAATGAAAAACTGTTTTTT
>TRBV18|TRBD2|.|TRBJ2-5
CASSPKLAGQETQYF
TGTGCCAGCTCACCAAAGCTAGCGGGGCAAGAGACCCAGTACTTC
>TRBV12-3/TRBV12-4|.|.|TRBJ1-3
CASGSSSGNTIYF
TGTGCCAGCGGATCCAGCTCTGGAAACACCATATATTTT
>TRBV2|.|.|TRBJ1-1
CASSTPAVNTEAFF
TGTGCCAGCAGCACCCCCGCCGTGAACACTGAAGCTTTCTTT
>TRBV9|.|.|TRBJ1-6
CASSVATASPLHF
TGTGCCAGCAGCGTAGCTACGGCTTCACCCCTCCACTTT
>TRBV10-3|.|.|TRBJ1-2
CATRTANYGYTF
TGTGCCACTCGGACAGCCAACTATGGCTACACCTTC
>TRBV25-1|TRBD1|.|TRBJ1-2
CASNPAGTGIQGYTF
TGTGCCAGCAATCCTGCGGGGACAGGGATCCAGGGCTACACCTTC
>TRBV6-5|TRBD1|.|TRBJ1-1
CASSSGTGGEAFF
TGTGCCAGCAGTTCCGGGACAGGGGGTGAAGCTTTCTTT
>TRBV6-6|TRBD1|.|TRBJ2-7
CASSITGDEQYF
TGTGCCAGCAGCATCACAGGGGACGAGCAGTACTTC
>TRBV6-5|TRBD1|.|TRBJ2-7
CASSSGTGGYEQYF
TGTGCCAGCAGTTCCGGGACAGGGGGCTACGAGCAGTACTTC
>TRBV7-2|TRBD1|.|TRBJ1-2
CASSLYFEQGGHGYTF
TGTGCCAGCAGCCTATATTTTGAACAGGGGGGCCACGGCTACACCTTC
>TRBV5-1|TRBD2|.|TRBJ2-3
CASSLGLAGPTDTQYF
TGCGCCAGCAGCTTGGGACTAGCGGGTCCTACAGATACGCAGTATTTT
>TRBV19|.|.|TRBJ1-1
CASIGGRGGTEAFF
TGTGCCAGTATTGGGGGCAGGGGAGGCACTGAAGCTTTCTTT
>TRBV24-1|TRBD1|.|TRBJ2-2
CATSDLRQGATGELFF
TGTGCCACCAGTGATTTGCGGCAGGGGGCCACCGGGGAGCTGTTTTTT
>TRBV18|.|.|TRBJ1-1
CASSLTGRTEAFF
TGTGCCAGCTCACTGACAGGTAGGACTGAAGCTTTCTTT
>TRBV19|.|few|TRBJ2-7
CASSIGRGHTYEQYF
TGTGCCAGTAGTATCGGTCGGGGACATACCTACGAGCAGTACTTC
>TRBV15|TRBD1|.|TRBJ1-5
CATSRDPTGVRSNQPQHF
TGTGCCACCAGCAGGGATCCGACAGGGGTTCGGAGCAATCAGCCCCAGCATTTT
>TRBV5-8|TRBD1|.|TRBJ1-1
CASSLGDRETEAFF
TGTGCCAGCAGCTTGGGGGACAGGGAAACTGAAGCTTTCTTT
>TRBV18|TRBD1|once|TRBJ2-1
CASSGQGYNEQFF
TGTGCCAGCTCAGGACAGGGCTACAATGAGCAGTTCTTC
>TRBV6-6|.|.|TRBJ2-7
CASRPQGYYEQYF
TGTGCCAGCAGACCCCAGGGTTACTACGAGCAGTACTTC
>TRBV5-4|.|.|TRBJ2-7
CASSLGGYEQYF
TGTGCCAGCAGCTTGGGCGGCTACGAGCAGTACTTC
>TRBV10-3|.|.|TRBJ2-1
CATGGSNEQFF
TGTGCCACAGGGGGGAGCAATGAGCAGTTCTTC
>TRBV7-2|.|.|TRBJ2-3
CASNRDLRTDTQYF
TGTGCCAGCAACCGGGACCTTCGCACAGATACGCAGTATTTT
>TRBV11-2|TRBD2|.|TRBJ2-1
CASSRLAGGSYNEQFF
TGTGCCAGCAGCCGGCTGGCGGGAGGCTCCTACAATGAGCAGTTCTTC
>TRBV7-3|.|.|TRBJ1-1
CASSLQGTTEAFF
TGTGCCAGCAGCTTACAGGGGACCACTGAAGCTTTCTTT
>TRBV11-2|.|.|TRBJ2-2
CASSLVEGGPAGELFF
TGTGCCAGCAGCTTGGTTGAGGGGGGGCCGGCCGGGGAGCTGTTTTTT
>TRBV19|TRBD1|.|TRBJ2-1
CASTGGTGVNNEQFF
TGTGCCAGTACCGGAGGGACAGGGGTAAACAATGAGCAGTTCTTC
>TRBV12-5|.|.|TRBJ1-4
CASGSTDGREKLFF
TGTGCTAGTGGCTCGACAGATGGTAGGGAAAAACTGTTTTTT
>TRBV15|.|once|TRBJ1-4
CATSRGLRGTNNEKLFF
TGTGCCACCAGCAGAGGGCTGCGGGGGACCAATAATGAAAAACTGTTTTTT
>TRBV27|TRBD2|.|TRBJ2-1
CASSDTGSIAGGLREQFF
TGTGCCAGCAGTGATACAGGGAGCATAGCGGGGGGGCTAAGAGAGCAGTTCTTC
>TRBV5-1|.|.|TRBJ1-3
CASSPGLSGNTIYF
TGCGCCAGCAGCCCGGGTCTCTCTGGAAACACCATATATTTT
>TRBV19|TRBD1|.|TRBJ1-2
CASNGQGSNYGYTF
TGTGCCAGTAACGGACAGGGCTCTAACTATGGCTACACCTTC
>TRBV7-8|.|few|TRBJ2-1
CASRFSGRPGDEQFF
TGTGCCAGCAGATTTAGCGGCCGCCCCGGCGATGAGCAGTTCTTC
>TRBV2|.|once|TRBJ1-5
CASSPEWVGNQPQHF
TGTGCCAGCAGCCCTGAGTGGGTTGGCAATCAGCCCCAGCATTTT
>TRBV7-2|TRBD2|.|TRBJ2-1
CASSSFVGGVEQFF
TGTGCCAGCAGCTCTTTTGTGGGAGGGGTGGAGCAGTTCTTC
>TRBV7-9|.|.|TRBJ1-4
CASSLGSGATNEKLFF
TGTGCCAGCAGCTTAGGGTCCGGAGCAACTAATGAAAAACTGTTTTTT
>TRBV18|.|.|TRBJ1-5
CASSPSTPGSNQPQHF
TGTGCCAGCTCACCCTCAACCCCGGGTAGCAATCAGCCCCAGCATTTT
>TRBV29-1|TRBD1|.|TRBJ1-1
CSVQPGTGVTPGRIEAFF
TGCAGCGTCCAGCCAGGGACAGGGGTTACCCCCGGACGAATTGAAGCTTTCTTT
>TRBV3-1/TRBV3-2|.|.|TRBJ1-6
CASSQDVGGHYNSPLHF
TGTGCCAGCAGCCAAGATGTGGGGGGTCATTATAATTCACCCCTCCACTTT
>TRBV19|TRBD1|.|TRBJ1-4
CASRPGQSEKLFF
TGTGCCAGTAGGCCGGGACAGTCTGAAAAACTGTTTTTT
>TRBV30|TRBD1|.|TRBJ1-6
CAWSVGGGDNSPLHF
TGTGCCTGGAGTGTTGGAGGGGGCGATAATTCACCCCTCCACTTT
>TRBV28|.|.|TRBJ1-2
CASSPGGYGYTF
TGTGCCAGCAGCCCGGGGGGGTATGGCTACACCTTC
>TRBV27|.|.|TRBJ2-3
CASSFRGAGVTDTQYF
TGTGCCAGCAGTTTCAGAGGGGCCGGGGTCACAGATACGCAGTATTTT
>TRBV11-2|.|.|TRBJ2-7
CASSFATGYEQYF
TGTGCCAGCAGCTTCGCGACAGGCTACGAGCAGTACTTC
>TRBV7-2|.|.|TRBJ2-7
CASSLDWGSGSEQYF
TGTGCCAGCAGCTTAGATTGGGGGTCTGGGAGCGAGCAGTACTTC